One and the same sample provided the 14 T cell receptor beta chains below, sequenced in a study of blood T cell repertoires in COVID-19. TCRdb's copy holds only in-frame clones and misses some; the assay was immunoSEQ multiplex PCR. The sample has about 350,000 clones; around nine tenths are singletons. The specimen was peripheral blood. These receptors all come from a woman in her sixties with COVID-19, enrolled during active disease.

J is TRBJ2-1 and V is TRBV25-1; tentative D call: TRBD2 (5 bases). Germline CDR1 is MGHDK and CDR2 is SYGVNS. The CDR3 extends over 16 amino acids. The germline V and J ends were trimmed by 2 bases and 2 bases, with 13 bases remaining between them. This CDR3 is CASSEGRVAPYNEQFF. In nucleotides, the CDR3 is TGTGCCAGCAGTGAAGGGCGGGTGGCTCCCTACAATGAGCAGTTCTTC. Drawing the rest from reference TRBV25-1 and TRBJ2-1, the complete variable domain is EADIYQTPRYLVIGTGKKITLECSQTMGHDKMYWYQQDPGMELHLIHYSYGVNSTEKGDLSSESTVSRIRTEHFPLTLESARPSHTSQYLCASSEGRVAPYNEQFFGPGTRLTVL.

This chain uses TRBV7-9 with TRBJ1-2, with TRBD1 matching over 7 bases. V lost 3 bases and J lost 2; bases outside the gene matches: 3. The CDR3 length is 14 residues. CDR1 and CDR2 (germline): SEHNR, FQNEAQ (reference sequence). The CDR3 region is CASSLGQLNYGYTF. CDR3 nucleotide sequence: TGTGCCAGCAGCTTGGGACAGTTAAACTATGGCTACACCTTC. The variable domain in full, completed from reference TRBV7-9 and TRBJ1-2, reads DTGVSQNPRHKITKRGQNVTFRCDPISEHNRLYWYRQTLGQGPEFLTYFQNEAQLEKSRLLSDRFSAERPKGSFSTLEIQRTEQGDSAMYLCASSLGQLNYGYTFGSGTRLTVV.

This chain links TRBV7-2 with TRBJ1-1, with 10 bases lining up with TRBD1. J gave up 5 bases and V 8 bases, and 11 bases lay outside the gene matches. Germline assignment: CDR1 SGHTA and CDR2 FQGNSA. The CDR3 runs 15 residues. As DNA, the CDR3 is TGTGCCAGCCACGATGACAGGGGGCGACGGACTGAAGCTTTCTTT. Residues: CASHDDRGRRTEAFF.

The chain joins TRBV4-2 to TRBJ2-3, with 10 bases lining up with TRBD2. V lost 0 bases and J lost 2; bases outside the gene matches: 11. This CDR3 spans 19 amino acids. Germline V CDR1 and CDR2: LGHNA, YNFKEQ. The CDR3 bases are TGTGCCAGCAGCCAAGACCATTCGAAGGGACTAGCGTTCACAGATACGCAGTATTTT. Translated: CASSQDHSKGLAFTDTQYF.

J is TRBJ2-2 and V is TRBV14; the D gene is possibly TRBD1 (5 bases). V lost 1 base and J 6 bases, leaving 9 bases between the germline ends. Per germline, CDR1 SGHDN and CDR2 FVKESK. The CDR3 contains 14 residues. CDR3 amino acids: CASSQGWGSGELFF. The CDR3 nucleotides are TGTGCCAGCAGCCAAGGTTGGGGCTCCGGGGAGCTGTTTTTT.

This clone was seen a single time. The V and J genes are TRBV6-6 and TRBJ2-3, with 9 bases that match TRBD2. CDR3 size: 14 residues. Looked up from germline, CDR1 is MNHNY and CDR2 is SVGAGI (reference sequence). Trimming removed 4 bases from V and 4 bases from J; junction bases left unmatched: 3. Written as DNA, the CDR3 is TGTGCCAGCAGTTGGGGCGGGGGGGCAGATACGCAGTATTTT. This encodes CASSWGGGADTQYF.

In the case of this clone: A junction end diverges from the germline sequence, so it may reflect a read error. The CDR3, as DNA: TGCGCTCAAGACAGGGGCCCGAACACTGAAGCTTTCTTT. This codes for CAQDRGPNTEAFF. This rearrangement joins TRBV30 to TRBJ1-1; 8 bases line up with TRBD1. The CDR3 runs to 13 residues. From germline, CDR1 is GTSNPN and CDR2 SVGIG (reference sequence).

The V gene is TRBV20-1, the J gene TRBJ2-1; D gene ambiguous. The CDR3 is 10 amino acids. CDR1 is DFQATT, CDR2 SNEGSKA, per germline (reference sequence). Trimming removed 5 bases from V and 8 bases from J, with 7 bases in between. DNA of the CDR3: TGCAGTGCTGAGCACTATGAGCAGTTCTTC. Protein: CSAEHYEQFF.

This chain links TRBV19 with TRBJ2-6; possibly TRBD1 for D (5 bases). Germline V CDR1 and CDR2: LNHDA, SQIVND (reference sequence). V lost 4 bases, J lost 4 bases, and 11 bases lay in between. The CDR3 sequence is 15 residues long. The CDR3 DNA reads TGTGCCAGTAGTACACAGGCTGACGGGGCCAACGTCCTGACTTTC. It encodes CASSTQADGANVLTF.

V and J are TRBV28 and TRBJ1-3; 10 nucleotides agree with TRBD1. J gave up 9 bases and V 3 bases, and 11 bases lay outside the gene matches. Germline V gene data show CDR1 as MDHEN and CDR2 as SYDVKM. CDR3 length: 16 amino acids. CDR3 bases: TGTGCCAGCAGTTTCGTCCGACAGGGGGCCCGGGGCACCATATATTTT. This translates into CASSFVRQGARGTIYF.

This clone was detected once. The V and J genes are TRBV4-1 and TRBJ1-1; the match to TRBD1 covers 7 bases. Germline V lookup: CDR1 MGHRA, CDR2 YSYEKL. Unmatched junction bases numbered 7, after V lost 3 bases and J lost 3 bases. This CDR3 contains 15 residues. The chain's CDR3 is CASSQPDRVYTEAFF. Written as DNA, the CDR3 is TGCGCCAGCAGCCAGCCCGACAGGGTCTACACTGAAGCTTTCTTT.

The chain combines TRBV7-8 with TRBJ1-1, with D perhaps TRBD1 (5 bases). Between the trimmed V and J ends, which lost 5 bases and 3 bases, there was a span of 16 bases. This CDR3 has 15 residues. Per the germline V gene, CDR1 is SGHVS and CDR2 is FQNEAQ. The CDR3 spells CASSPRQIPDTEAFF. The CDR3 bases are TGTGCCAGCAGCCCCAGACAGATCCCGGACACTGAAGCTTTCTTT. The entire variable domain, with the rest obtained from reference TRBV7-8 and TRBJ1-1, is as follows: GAGVSQSPRYKVAKRGQDVALRCDPISGHVSLFWYQQALGQGPEFLTYFQNEAQLDKSGLPSDRFFAERPEGSVSTLKIQRTQQEDSAVYLCASSPRQIPDTEAFFGQGTRLTVV.

The rearrangement links TRBV3-1 (or the pseudogene TRBV3-2) to TRBJ1-5, with D perhaps TRBD1 (5 bases). The CDR3 contains 17 residues. Germline V gene lookup returns CDR1 LGHDT and CDR2 YNNKEL (reference sequence). V dropped 2 bases and J dropped 4 bases, with 18 bases sitting between them. CDR3 sequence reads: CASSQKGQGIHNQPQHF. In DNA, the CDR3 is TGTGCCAGCAGCCAAAAGGGGCAGGGTATACATAATCAGCCCCAGCATTTT.

The gene calls are TRBV18 and TRBJ1-3, with 7 bases matching TRBD1. CDR1 is KGHSH, CDR2 LQKENI, per germline. V was clipped by 3 bases and J by 0 bases; unmatched bases: 8. The CDR3 has 17 residues. The CDR3 loop is CASSPVDRSYSGNTIYF. The DNA for the CDR3 is TGTGCCAGCTCACCGGTGGACAGGTCCTACTCTGGAAACACCATATATTTT.